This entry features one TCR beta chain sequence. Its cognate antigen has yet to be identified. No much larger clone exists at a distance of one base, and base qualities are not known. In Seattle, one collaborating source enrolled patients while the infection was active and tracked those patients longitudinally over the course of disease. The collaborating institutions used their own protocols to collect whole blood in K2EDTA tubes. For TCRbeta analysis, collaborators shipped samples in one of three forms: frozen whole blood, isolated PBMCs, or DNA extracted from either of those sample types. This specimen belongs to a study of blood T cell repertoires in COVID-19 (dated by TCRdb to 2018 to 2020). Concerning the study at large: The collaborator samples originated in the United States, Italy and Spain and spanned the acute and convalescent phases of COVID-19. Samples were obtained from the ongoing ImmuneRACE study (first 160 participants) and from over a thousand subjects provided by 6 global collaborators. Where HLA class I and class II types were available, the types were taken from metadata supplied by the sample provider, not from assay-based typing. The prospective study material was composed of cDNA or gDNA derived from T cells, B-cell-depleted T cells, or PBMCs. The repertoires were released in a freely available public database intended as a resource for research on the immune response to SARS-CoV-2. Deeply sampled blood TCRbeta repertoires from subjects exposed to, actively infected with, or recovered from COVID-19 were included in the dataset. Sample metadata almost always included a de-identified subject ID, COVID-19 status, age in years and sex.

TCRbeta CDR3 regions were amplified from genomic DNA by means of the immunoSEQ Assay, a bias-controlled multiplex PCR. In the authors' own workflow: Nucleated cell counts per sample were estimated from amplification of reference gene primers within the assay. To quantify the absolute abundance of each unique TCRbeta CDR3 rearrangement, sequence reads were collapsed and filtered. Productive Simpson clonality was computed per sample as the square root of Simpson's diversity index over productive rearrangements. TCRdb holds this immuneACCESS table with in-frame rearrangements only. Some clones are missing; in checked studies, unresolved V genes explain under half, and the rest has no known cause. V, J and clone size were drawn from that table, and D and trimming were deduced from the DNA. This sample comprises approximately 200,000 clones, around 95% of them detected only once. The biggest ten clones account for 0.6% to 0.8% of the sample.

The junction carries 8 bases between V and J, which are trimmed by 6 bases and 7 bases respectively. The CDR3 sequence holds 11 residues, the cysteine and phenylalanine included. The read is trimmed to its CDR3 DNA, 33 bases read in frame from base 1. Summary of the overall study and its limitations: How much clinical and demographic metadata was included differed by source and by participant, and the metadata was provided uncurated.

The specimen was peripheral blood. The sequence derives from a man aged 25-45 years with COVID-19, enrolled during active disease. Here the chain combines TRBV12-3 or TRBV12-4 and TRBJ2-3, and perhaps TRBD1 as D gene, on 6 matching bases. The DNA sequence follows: TGTGCCAGCAGAACAGGGAATACGCAGTATTTT. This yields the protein CASRTGNTQYF.